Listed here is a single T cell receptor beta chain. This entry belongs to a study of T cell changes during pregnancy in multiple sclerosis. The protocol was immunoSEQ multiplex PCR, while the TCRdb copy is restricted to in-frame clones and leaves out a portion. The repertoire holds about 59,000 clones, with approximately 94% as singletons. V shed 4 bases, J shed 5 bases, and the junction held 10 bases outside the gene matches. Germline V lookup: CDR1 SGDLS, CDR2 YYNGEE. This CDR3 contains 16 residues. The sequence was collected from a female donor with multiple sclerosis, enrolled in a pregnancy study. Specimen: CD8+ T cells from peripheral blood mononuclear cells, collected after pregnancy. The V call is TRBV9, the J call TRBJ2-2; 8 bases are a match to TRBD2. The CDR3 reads CASSPTSGAKTGELFF. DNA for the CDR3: TGTGCCAGCAGCCCTACTAGCGGAGCTAAAACCGGGGAGCTGTTTTTT.